Listed below are T cell receptor beta chains from one sample, sequenced in a study of blood T cell repertoires in COVID-19. This table comes from immunoSEQ multiplex PCR, and its TCRdb copy is limited to in-frame clones, with some not included. The sample contains about 300,000 clones, around 87% of which appear only once. Sample: peripheral blood. These receptors all come from a man between 18 and 35 years old with active or convalescent COVID-19. CDR3s leave out the opening cysteine and the closing phenylalanine or tryptophan.

TRBJ1-1 TRBV7-9 ASSPQGVYTEAF
TRBJ2-7 TRBV5-1 ASSSREKTYEQY
TRBJ2-2 TRBV14 ASSPRGVMTGELF
TRBJ2-5 TRBV7-8 ASSSPTDTNQETQY
TRBJ1-1 TRBV7-9 ASSLVYGAGHEAF
TRBJ2-7 TRBV27 ASGIAGGPYEQY
TRBJ1-1 TRBV6-5 ASRIRAVTEAF
TRBJ2-5 TRBV24-1 ATSDLWDNQETQY
TRBJ1-2 TRBV7-9 ASSKGQGYGYT
TRBJ2-1 TRBV9 ASSDRNYNEQF
TRBJ2-1 TRBV3-1/TRBV3-2 ASSQSPSGFNEQF
TRBJ2-3 TRBV7-9 ASSLRGWTDTQY
TRBJ1-1 TRBV30 AWSEVRWGVWTEAF
TRBJ2-5 TRBV4-1 ASSQGYTGGLETQY
TRBJ2-1 TRBV6-5 ASRTGGTSWEQF
TRBJ2-7 TRBV7-2 ASSAGRYEQY
TRBJ1-1 TRBV19 ASSIPYREGTEAF
TRBJ1-6 TRBV27 ASRTIGSYNSPLH
TRBJ1-2 TRBV6-5 ASRGGANYGYT
TRBJ2-7 TRBV9 ASSLAAGAYEQY
TRBJ2-1 TRBV2 ASIKDSTSEQF
TRBJ2-2 TRBV5-4 ASSLEEGPFTGELF
TRBJ2-2 TRBV5-1 ASSRGGGELF
TRBJ2-1 TRBV7-6 ASSLGSWEAEIYHNEQF